The entry that follows covers one TCR beta chain sequence. What it recognizes is unknown. This sample was included in a study of radiation and T cells in renal cell carcinoma. The treatment is: 15 Gy SBRT to primary tumor, nephrectomy 4 weeks later. Nephrectomy followed 15 Gy stereotactic body radiation by 4 weeks. The study's findings and limits: Irradiated tumors had higher TCR clonality than control tumors.

V was trimmed by 6 bases and J by 4 bases, leaving 16 bases between them. This CDR3 comprises 14 residues. The germline V gene encodes CDR1 MNHEY and CDR2 SMNVEV (reference sequence). Measured with immunoSEQ multiplex PCR; TCRdb has only the in-frame clones, and not every one. The sample carries tens of thousands of clones, about 50% recorded once. The source material was tumor tissue, sampled from a patient whose treatment included radiotherapy and nephrectomy. The V and J genes are TRBV27 and TRBJ2-7; D gene ambiguous. This sequence was found in a woman aged 45-65 years with renal cell carcinoma. In nucleotides, the CDR3 is TGTGCCAGCAGCCTATATCCGGCCGGATACGAGCAGTACTTC. Its protein is CASSLYPAGYEQYF.